The 6 T cell receptor beta chains given below trace back to one sample, sequenced in a study of OX40 agonist ivuxolimab in advanced cancers. Libraries were prepared by immunoSEQ multiplex PCR; TCRdb keeps only in-frame clonotypes and omits some of them. Here the sample spans 60,000 or so clones, roughly 89% being singletons. The sample consisted of CD4+ or CD8+ T cells sorted from blood, taken in a trial of the OX40 agonist ivuxolimab. The receptors come from an adult with an advanced solid tumor such as melanoma, head and neck, liver or kidney cancer.

The rearrangement uses TRBV19 and TRBJ1-5; D uncertain. Per the germline V gene, CDR1 is LNHDA and CDR2 is SQIVND (reference sequence). The CDR3 totals 17 residues. Between the trimmed V and J ends, which lost 6 bases and 2 bases, there was a span of 20 bases. CDR3 protein: CASSRIGVAGGNQPQHF. CDR3 sequence (DNA): TGTGCCAGTAGCCGTATAGGAGTCGCCGGAGGCAATCAGCCCCAGCATTTT.

This chain connects TRBV4-1 to TRBJ2-7; 8 positions agree with TRBD1. V lost 0 bases and J lost 0; bases outside the gene matches: 4. The CDR3 is made up of 16 amino acids. Germline V gives CDR1 MGHRA, CDR2 YSYEKL. Here the CDR3 DNA reads TGCGCCAGCAGCCAAGATCTAGGACAGGGCTCCTACGAGCAGTACTTC. It is translated as CASSQDLGQGSYEQYF.

This sequence joins TRBV28 and TRBJ1-2; D ambiguous. The V end was cut by 7 bases, the J end by 7 bases, with 16 bases between. Per the germline V gene, CDR1 is MDHEN and CDR2 is SYDVKM. This CDR3 region has 13 residues. The CDR3 DNA reads TGTGCCAGCAATGAGGACCCCCGTCGTGGCTACACCTTC. Residues: CASNEDPRRGYTF.

This clone appeared a single time. The chain employs TRBV7-8 and TRBJ2-1; 11 bases are a match to TRBD2. This CDR3 is 14 amino acids long. Germline V gives CDR1 SGHVS, CDR2 FQNEAQ. With 9 bases clipped from V and 3 bases from J, the junction kept 4 bases outside the gene matches. The CDR3 DNA reads TGTGCCAGGGAAACTAGCGGGAGCTACAATGAGCAGTTCTTC. Its translation is CARETSGSYNEQFF.

This chain joins TRBV5-6 and TRBJ2-2; maybe TRBD2 (6 bases). Trimming left V 3 bases short and J 2 bases short, with 8 bases between. The CDR3 totals 14 residues. CDR1 and CDR2 from the germline V gene are SGHDT and YYEEEE. The CDR3, as DNA: TGTGCCAGCAGCTCCGGGACTAACACCGGGGAGCTGTTTTTT. Translated, it gives CASSSGTNTGELFF. Complete variable domain (other parts from reference TRBV5-6 and TRBJ2-2): DAGVTQSPTHLIKTRGQQVTLRCSPKSGHDTVSWYQQALGQGPQFIFQYYEEEERQRGNFPDRFSGHQFPNYSSELNVNALLLGDSALYLCASSSGTNTGELFFGEGSRLTVL.

This clone came up a few times. The chain employs TRBV5-4 and TRBJ1-1; no clear D. The V gene lost 0 bases and the J gene lost 6 bases, with 12 bases spanning the gap. The CDR3 covers 14 residues. The germline CDR1 and CDR2 sequences are SGHNT and YYREEE (reference sequence). The CDR3 coding sequence is TGTGCCAGCAGCTTGGATCTGGGGAGCGCTGAAGCTTTCTTT. Translating gives CASSLDLGSAEAFF.